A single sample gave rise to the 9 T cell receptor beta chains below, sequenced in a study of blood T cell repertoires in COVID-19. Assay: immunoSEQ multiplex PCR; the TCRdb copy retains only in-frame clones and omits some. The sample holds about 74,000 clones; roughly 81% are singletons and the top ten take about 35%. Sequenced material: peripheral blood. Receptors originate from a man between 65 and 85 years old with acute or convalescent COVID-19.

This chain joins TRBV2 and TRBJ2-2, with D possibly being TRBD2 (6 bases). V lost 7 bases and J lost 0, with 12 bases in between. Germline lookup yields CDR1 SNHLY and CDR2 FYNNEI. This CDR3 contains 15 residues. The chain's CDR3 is CASKRDWTNTGELFF. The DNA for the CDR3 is TGTGCCAGCAAGAGGGACTGGACGAACACCGGGGAGCTGTTTTTT.

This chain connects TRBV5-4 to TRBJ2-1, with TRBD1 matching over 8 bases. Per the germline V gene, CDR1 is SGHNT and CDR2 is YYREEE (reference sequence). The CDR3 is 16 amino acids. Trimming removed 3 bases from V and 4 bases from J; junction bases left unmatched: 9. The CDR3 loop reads CASSSGLGQGYNEQFF. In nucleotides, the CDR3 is TGTGCCAGCAGCTCGGGTCTCGGACAGGGTTACAATGAGCAGTTCTTC.

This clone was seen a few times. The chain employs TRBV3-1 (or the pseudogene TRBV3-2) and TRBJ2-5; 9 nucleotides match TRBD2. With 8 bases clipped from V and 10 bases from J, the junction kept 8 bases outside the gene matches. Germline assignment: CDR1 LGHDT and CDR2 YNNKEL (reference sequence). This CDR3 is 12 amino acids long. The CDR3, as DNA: TGTGCCAGCGCAATAAGCGGGGGGTTCCAGTACTTC. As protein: CASAISGGFQYF.

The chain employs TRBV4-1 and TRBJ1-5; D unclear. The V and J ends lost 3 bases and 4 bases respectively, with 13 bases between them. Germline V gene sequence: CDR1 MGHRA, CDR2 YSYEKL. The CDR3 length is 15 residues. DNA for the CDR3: TGCGCCAGCAGCCATTCCGTGGGCATTAATCAGCCCCAGCATTTT. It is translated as CASSHSVGINQPQHF.

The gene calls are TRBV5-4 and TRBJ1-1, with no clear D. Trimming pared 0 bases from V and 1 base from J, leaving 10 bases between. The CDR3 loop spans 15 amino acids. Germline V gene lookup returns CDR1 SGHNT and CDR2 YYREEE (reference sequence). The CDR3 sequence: CASSLEISRNTEAFF. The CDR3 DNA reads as TGTGCCAGCAGCTTGGAAATTTCCAGGAACACTGAAGCTTTCTTT.

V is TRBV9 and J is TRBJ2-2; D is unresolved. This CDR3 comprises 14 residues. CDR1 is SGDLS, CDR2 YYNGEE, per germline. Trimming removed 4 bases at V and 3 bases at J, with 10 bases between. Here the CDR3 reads CASSYDTYTGELFF. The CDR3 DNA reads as TGTGCCAGCAGCTACGACACCTACACCGGGGAGCTGTTTTTT.

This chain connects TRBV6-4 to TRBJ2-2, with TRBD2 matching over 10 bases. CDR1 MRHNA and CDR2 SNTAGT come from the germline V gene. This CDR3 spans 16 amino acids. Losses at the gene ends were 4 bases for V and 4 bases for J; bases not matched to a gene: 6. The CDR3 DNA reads TGTGCCAGCAGTGTCCTAGCGGGAGTGGGCACCGGGGAGCTGTTTTTT. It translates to CASSVLAGVGTGELFF.

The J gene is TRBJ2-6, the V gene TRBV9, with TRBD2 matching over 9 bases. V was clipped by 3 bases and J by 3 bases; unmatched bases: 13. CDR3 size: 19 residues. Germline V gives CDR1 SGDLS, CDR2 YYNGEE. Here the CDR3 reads CASSAGTSQRYGGANVLTF. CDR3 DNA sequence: TGTGCCAGCAGCGCCGGGACTAGCCAGCGATATGGTGGGGCCAACGTCCTGACTTTC.

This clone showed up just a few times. The CDR3 loop is CASSSRSGGATDTQYF. Written as DNA, the CDR3 is TGTGCCAGCAGCTCCCGGAGCGGGGGGGCAACAGATACGCAGTATTTT. V and J are TRBV7-8 and TRBJ2-3; 10 bases line up with TRBD2. Germline CDR1 reads SGHVS; CDR2 reads FQNEAQ. There are 16 residues in the CDR3. The J segment lost 3 bases and the V segment lost 4 bases, leaving 7 bases of the junction unmatched. The full variable domain, completed using reference TRBV7-8 and TRBJ2-3, is GAGVSQSPRYKVAKRGQDVALRCDPISGHVSLFWYQQALGQGPEFLTYFQNEAQLDKSGLPSDRFFAERPEGSVSTLKIQRTQQEDSAVYLCASSSRSGGATDTQYFGPGTRLTVL.